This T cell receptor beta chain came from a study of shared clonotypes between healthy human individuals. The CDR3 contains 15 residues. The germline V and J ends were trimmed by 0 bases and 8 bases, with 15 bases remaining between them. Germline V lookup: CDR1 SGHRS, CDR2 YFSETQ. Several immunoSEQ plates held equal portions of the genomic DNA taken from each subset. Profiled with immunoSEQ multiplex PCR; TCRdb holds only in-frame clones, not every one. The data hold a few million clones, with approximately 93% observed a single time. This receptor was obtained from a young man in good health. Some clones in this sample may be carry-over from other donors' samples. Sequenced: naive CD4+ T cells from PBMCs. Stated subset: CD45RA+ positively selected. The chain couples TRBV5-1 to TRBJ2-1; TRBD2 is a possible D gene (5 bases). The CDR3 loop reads CASSLAGSGSDEQFF. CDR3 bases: TGCGCCAGCAGCTTGGCCGGATCGGGATCTGATGAGCAGTTCTTC.